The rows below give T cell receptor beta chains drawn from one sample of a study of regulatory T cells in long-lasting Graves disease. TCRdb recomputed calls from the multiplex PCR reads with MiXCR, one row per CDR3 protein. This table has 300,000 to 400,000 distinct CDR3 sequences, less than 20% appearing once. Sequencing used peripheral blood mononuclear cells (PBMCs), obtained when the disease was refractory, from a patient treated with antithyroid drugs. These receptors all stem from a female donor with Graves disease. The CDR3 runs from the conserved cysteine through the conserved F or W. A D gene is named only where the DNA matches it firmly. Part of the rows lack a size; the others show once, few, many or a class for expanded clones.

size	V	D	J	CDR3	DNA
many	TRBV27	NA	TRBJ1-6	CASSLGGGSPLHF	TGTGCCAGCAGTTTGGGAGGAGGATCACCCCTCCACTTT
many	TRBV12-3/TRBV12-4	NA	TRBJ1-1	CASRLGVNTEAFF	TGTGCCAGCAGACTAGGGGTGAACACTGAAGCTTTCTTT
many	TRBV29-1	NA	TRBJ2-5	CSGGSGGIQETQYF	TGCAGCGGAGGAAGTGGGGGTATCCAAGAGACCCAGTACTTC
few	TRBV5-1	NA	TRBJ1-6	CASSLTPTGTNSPLHF	TGCGCCAGCAGCCTAACACCGACGGGAACAAATTCACCCCTCCACTTT
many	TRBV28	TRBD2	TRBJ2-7	CASGTSGPSSYEQYF	TGTGCCAGCGGGACTAGCGGGCCTAGCTCCTACGAGCAGTACTTC
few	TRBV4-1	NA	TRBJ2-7	CASSHEDRSYEQYF	TGCGCCAGCAGCCACGAAGACAGGTCCTACGAGCAGTACTTC
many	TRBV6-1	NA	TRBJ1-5	CASRANSNQPQHF	TGTGCCAGCAGGGCCAACAGCAATCAGCCCCAGCATTTT
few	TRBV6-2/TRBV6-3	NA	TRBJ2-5	CASSQAEKGPIQETQYF	TGTGCCAGCAGCCAAGCAGAAAAGGGGCCCATCCAAGAGACCCAGTACTTC
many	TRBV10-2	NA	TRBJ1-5	CASSDVSNQPQHF	TGCGCCAGCAGTGATGTTAGCAATCAGCCCCAGCATTTT
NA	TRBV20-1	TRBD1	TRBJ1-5	CSARDPTGALEAQHF	TGCAGTGCTAGAGACCCGACAGGGGCCCTGGAGGCCCAGCATTTT
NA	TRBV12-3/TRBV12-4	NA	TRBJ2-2	CASSSVGSPGELFF	TGTGCCAGCAGTAGTGTAGGGTCCCCCGGGGAGCTGTTTTTT
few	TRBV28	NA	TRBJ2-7	CASSLLWAEPYEQYF	TGTGCCAGCAGTTTACTATGGGCGGAGCCCTACGAGCAGTACTTC
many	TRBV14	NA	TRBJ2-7	CASSQVGYEQYF	TGTGCCAGCAGCCAAGTTGGCTACGAGCAGTACTTC
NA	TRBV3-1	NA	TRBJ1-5	CASSQVPRDAQHF	TGTGCCAGCAGCCAAGTCCCCAGGGACGCCCAGCATTTT
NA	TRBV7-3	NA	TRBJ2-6	CASSPWDGSGANVLTF	TGTGCCAGCAGCCCCTGGGACGGCTCTGGGGCCAACGTCCTGACTTTC
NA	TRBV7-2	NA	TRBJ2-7	CASSISQLTYEQYF	TGTGCCAGCAGCATATCTCAACTAACCTACGAGCAGTACTTC